The 26 T cell receptor beta chains in this list originate from one sample, sequenced in a study of T cells expressing NK-cell markers. TCRdb re-called the 5' RACE reads and gives one entry per CDR3 protein, without DNA. This table holds over 200,000 distinct CDR3 sequences. Source material: blood T cells: a sorted CD56 or NKG2C T cell subset, CD4+ or CD8+ T cells, or bulk PBMC T cells (not recorded which). Receptors originate from a young man in good health.

The chain uses TRBV11-3 and TRBJ2-1; TCRdb reports TRBD2, a call that lacks DNA to check it against. This CDR3 is 15 amino acids long. CDR1 SGHNT and CDR2 YENEEA come from the germline V gene. The CDR3 sequence is CASRRTSGSTNEQFF.

This CDR3 is CASSINQGKSTDTQYF. V gene TRBV19 combines with J gene TRBJ2-3; TCRdb's D gene call, TRBD1, goes unchecked for lack of DNA. Germline-derived CDR1 and CDR2 are LNHDA and SQIVND (reference sequence). The CDR3 spans 16 residues. Looking up the rest from reference TRBV19 and TRBJ2-3 gives the full variable domain: DGGITQSPKYLFRKEGQNVTLSCEQNLNHDAMYWYRQDPGQGLRLIYYSQIVNDFQKGDIAEGYSVSREKKESFPLTVTSAQKNPTAFYLCASSINQGKSTDTQYFGPGTRLTVL.

The chain has TRBV24-1 and TRBJ2-1; TCRdb's D gene call, TRBD1, goes unchecked for lack of DNA. The CDR3 totals 16 residues. Germline CDR1 reads KGHDR; CDR2 reads SFDVKD. The CDR3 sequence: CATSDPTASSYNEQFF.

The gene calls are TRBV5-1 and TRBJ1-1; with no DNA, the TCRdb D assignment of TRBD1 cannot be verified. Germline V lookup: CDR1 SGHRS, CDR2 YFSETQ. CDR3 length: 15 residues. The CDR3 sequence is CASSLANPGVAEAFF.

The genes are TRBV24-1 and TRBJ2-2; TCRdb outputs TRBD1, but without DNA this stays unchecked. Germline V gene sequence: CDR1 KGHDR, CDR2 SFDVKD. The CDR3 has 18 residues. CDR3 amino acids: CATSDLRDRASNTGELFF.

V is TRBV7-6 and J is TRBJ2-3; checking the TCRdb D call of TRBD1 is not possible without DNA. This CDR3 is 15 amino acids long. Germline assignment: CDR1 SGHVS and CDR2 FNYEAQ. The CDR3 protein is CASSPRTGRTDTQYF.

The rearrangement uses TRBV12-3 or TRBV12-4 and TRBJ2-7; TCRdb indicates TRBD1, and absent DNA this call remains unverified. CDR3 length equals 15 residues. The CDR3 region is CASSLGQGVAYEQYF.

The chain carries TRBV12-3 or TRBV12-4 and TRBJ2-1. This CDR3 is built from 15 residues. The CDR3 is CASLSSGSSYNEQFF.

The chain has TRBV5-4 and TRBJ1-6; as DNA is missing, the TRBD1 call by TCRdb cannot be tested. Germline V CDR1 and CDR2: SGHNT, YYREEE (reference sequence). The CDR3 length is 14 residues. CDR3 amino acids: CASRIGADNSPLHF.

J is TRBJ2-5 and V is TRBV4-3; as DNA is missing, the TRBD1 call by TCRdb cannot be tested. CDR3 length equals 13 residues. Germline loops: CDR1 LGHNA, CDR2 YSLEER. CDR3: CASSQGTGETQYF.

This chain joins TRBV11-3 and TRBJ2-1; TCRdb proposes TRBD2, but this gene call is untestable without DNA. Germline CDR1 reads SGHNT; CDR2 reads YENEEA. There are 15 residues in the CDR3. The CDR3: CASSSGLAQHNEQFF.

The chain joins TRBV5-1 to TRBJ2-1; with no DNA, the TCRdb D assignment of TRBD2 cannot be verified. The CDR3 runs to 15 residues. Germline V gene lookup returns CDR1 SGHRS and CDR2 YFSETQ. CDR3 in amino acids: CASSSSGLVTNEQFF.

The rearrangement links TRBV5-1 to TRBJ1-1; the TCRdb D gene call, TRBD1, has no DNA to confirm it. Germline lookup yields CDR1 SGHRS and CDR2 YFSETQ. This CDR3 spans 15 amino acids. This CDR3 reads CASSLGDRGPTEAFF.

The rearrangement uses TRBV5-6 and TRBJ2-2; TCRdb indicates TRBD1, and absent DNA this call remains unverified. Germline CDR1 is SGHDT and CDR2 is YYEEEE. The CDR3 runs 18 residues. The chain's CDR3 is CASSGGTGGPGITGELFF.

V and J are TRBV12-3 or TRBV12-4 and TRBJ2-7; TCRdb selects TRBD1, and the lack of DNA leaves this call unchecked. The CDR3 has 11 amino acids. The CDR3 loop is CASSFEGEQYF.

This chain links TRBV20-1 with TRBJ2-4; TCRdb returns TRBD1, unconfirmable since there is no DNA. The CDR3 is made up of 14 amino acids. In germline, CDR1 is DFQATT, CDR2 SNEGSKA (reference sequence). The CDR3 region is CSARTALAKNIQYF.

This sequence joins TRBV12-3 or TRBV12-4 and TRBJ1-3. This CDR3 spans 13 amino acids. CDR3 loop: CASMGTAGNTIYF.

The V and J genes are TRBV5-6 and TRBJ1-2; the D call of TRBD1 rests on TCRdb alone, since no DNA is present to check it. Germline V gene lookup returns CDR1 SGHDT and CDR2 YYEEEE. The CDR3 sequence is 14 residues long. The CDR3 loop is CASSLGQPGDGYTF.

The chain carries TRBV6-1 and TRBJ2-2; TCRdb outputs TRBD1, but without DNA this stays unchecked. The CDR3 covers 18 residues. Looked up from germline, CDR1 is MNHNS and CDR2 is SASEGT. The CDR3 here is CASRLLLSGQGTTGELFF.

J is TRBJ2-5 and V is TRBV5-1. Germline assignment: CDR1 SGHRS and CDR2 YFSETQ. This CDR3 is 14 amino acids long. CDR3 residues: CASSLEYDTETQYF.

This chain joins TRBV3-1 and TRBJ2-3; without DNA, the TCRdb call of TRBD2 cannot be checked. CDR3 length: 18 amino acids. Germline assignment: CDR1 LGHDT and CDR2 YNNKEL (reference sequence). The CDR3 reads CASRRTSGSRRATDTQYF.

CDR3 sequence reads: CSVGGGAGTTDTQYF. This rearrangement joins TRBV29-1 to TRBJ2-3; there is no DNA to check the TCRdb D call of TRBD1. This CDR3 is 15 amino acids long. The germline V gene has CDR1 SQVTM and CDR2 ANQGSEA.

The chain carries TRBV6-5 and TRBJ1-5; the TCRdb D gene call, TRBD1, has no DNA to confirm it. This CDR3 region has 14 residues. CDR1 and CDR2 (germline): MNHEY, SVGAGI. CDR3 residues: CASSFVQGDQPQHF.

The V and J genes are TRBV29-1 and TRBJ2-7; the TCRdb call, TRBD1, lacks DNA for checking. Germline CDR1 reads SQVTM; CDR2 reads ANQGSEA. The CDR3 extends over 13 amino acids. This CDR3 is CSVANRIAYEQYF.

The J gene is TRBJ2-1, the V gene TRBV29-1; absent DNA, TCRdb's TRBD1 call cannot be checked. The CDR3 totals 17 residues. Germline V lookup: CDR1 SQVTM, CDR2 ANQGSEA. The CDR3 is CSVEERQPPRTHNEQFF.

This chain connects TRBV20-1 to TRBJ2-5; TCRdb picks TRBD2, but there is no DNA to check that call. CDR1 and CDR2 (germline): DFQATT, SNEGSKA (reference sequence). The CDR3 runs 16 residues. The CDR3 sequence: CSARQPGTSGQETQYF.